This T cell receptor beta chain derives from a study of human CD8 memory T cell subsets. Findings and caveats of the study: Greater diversity in stem-like memory than precursor exhausted T cells was suggested by Chao1 estimates.

Remarks on this clonotype: Its target is unknown.

The CDR3 is 14 residues long. Germline V lookup: CDR1 WNHNN, CDR2 SYGVQD (reference sequence). UMI-labeled 5' RACE generated the TCR beta libraries. Reanalyzing the 5' RACE reads, TCRdb keeps one entry per CDR3 protein, without DNA. This sample lists fewer than 8,500 distinct CDR3 sequences; its ten largest clones have approximately 20%. It was negative magnetic separation that enriched the total CD8+ T cells. Specimen: CD8+ stem-like memory T cells (TSCM and TCM) sorted from PBMCs. Subset denoted: stem-like memory CD8 T cells (TSTEM), CCR7+ PD-1- TIGIT-. The TCR originated in a human donor in good health. This rearrangement joins TRBV10-1 to TRBJ2-3; TCRdb calls TRBD1, which cannot be checked without DNA. CDR3 in amino acids: CASSDQEGRDTQYF.